The sequence of this T cell receptor beta chain was determined in a study of radiation and T cells in renal cell carcinoma. Time point given: baseline pretreatment blood. Documented treatment: 15 Gy SBRT to primary tumor, nephrectomy 4 weeks later. Assay used: immunoSEQ multiplex PCR; TCRdb lists only in-frame clones, some missing. The sample gives 95,000 to 150,000 clones, approximately 80% of which show up once; around 3% is in the top ten. The CDR3 contains 16 residues. V shed 4 bases and J 4 bases; nucleotides not matched to a gene: 3. The germline V gene has CDR1 SNHLY and CDR2 FYNNEI. This TCR was recovered from a woman aged 55 to 70 with renal cell carcinoma. This chain joins TRBV2 and TRBJ2-2, with TRBD2 matching over 13 bases. The sample consisted of blood, taken from a patient whose treatment included radiotherapy and nephrectomy. CDR3 DNA: TGTGCCAGCAGTGTAGGACTAGCGGGGGCCACCGGGGAGCTGTTTTTT. As protein: CASSVGLAGATGELFF.